Listed here are 18 T cell receptor beta chains from one sample, sequenced in a study of vaccination effects on CD4 cells after COVID-19. CD4+ T cells specific for antigen were expanded with viral peptide pools by the ViraFEST assay before sequencing. Culturing for more than 9 days preceded CD4+ T cell isolation. Nobody among the vaccine recipients had prior SARS-CoV-2 infection (nucleocapsid antibodies were negative). These receptors lack a known antigen. Here immunoSEQ multiplex PCR was the method, and the copy in TCRdb shows in-frame clones only, minus some. The sample lists tens of thousands of clones; 65% to 80% were seen once. Sequences were derived from CD4+ T cells from PBMCs cultured with HCoV-NL63 spike peptides, sampled before COVID-19 vaccination. Receptors were obtained from a human donor who received a COVID-19 vaccine.

The gene calls are TRBV5-1 and TRBJ2-3; TRBD1 matches 9 bases. In germline, CDR1 is SGHRS, CDR2 YFSETQ. J was trimmed by 0 bases and V by 5 bases; bases with no gene match: 1. This CDR3 comprises 14 residues. The CDR3 loop is CASRGQGSTDTQYF. The CDR3 region has the DNA TGCGCCAGCAGGGGACAGGGAAGCACAGATACGCAGTATTTT.

The chain links TRBV5-1 to TRBJ2-7; TRBD1 is a possible D gene (6 bases). CDR1 SGHRS and CDR2 YFSETQ come from the germline V gene. This CDR3 has 13 residues. V shed 1 base and J shed 11 bases, with 16 bases lying between them. Written as DNA, the CDR3 is TGCGCCAGCAGCTTGACAGGGTATTCGCAGGAGTACGTC. The encoded protein is CASSLTGYSQEYV.

This clone was detected only once. The chain carries TRBV24-1 and TRBJ2-7; D ambiguous. The V gene lost 5 bases and the J gene lost 2 bases, with 12 bases spanning the gap. Germline CDR1 reads KGHDR; CDR2 reads SFDVKD. The CDR3 totals 14 residues. CDR3 region: CATSVPNLPYEQYV. DNA of the CDR3: TGTGCCACCAGTGTACCAAACCTCCCCTACGAGCAGTACGTC.

The rearrangement uses TRBV20-1 and TRBJ2-7; D not resolved. V lost 4 bases and J lost 3, with 7 bases in between. There are 11 residues in the CDR3. CDR1 and CDR2 (germline): DFQATT, SNEGSKA (reference sequence). CDR3 in DNA: TGCAGTGCTAACCGAGTCTACGAGCAGTACGTC. Its protein product is CSANRVYEQYV.

The chain carries TRBV6-1 and TRBJ2-5; TRBD1 aligns across 7 bases. The CDR3 is 19 amino acids. Trimming cost V 4 bases and J 1 base; bases outside gene matches: 18. Germline V gene sequence: CDR1 MNHNS, CDR2 SASEGT. This CDR3 is CASSGKLGRDSNFQETQYF. The CDR3 DNA sequence: TGTGCCAGCAGTGGGAAATTGGGTAGGGACAGTAATTTCCAAGAGACCCAGTACTTC.

The rearrangement uses TRBV5-1 and TRBJ1-6; 7 bases are a match to TRBD1. The length of the CDR3 is 17 residues. The V and J ends lost 3 bases and 2 bases, in that order; junction bases with no gene match: 8. The germline V gene has CDR1 SGHRS and CDR2 YFSETQ. The DNA for the CDR3 is TGCGCCAGCAGCTCCCCCTCGGGACAGACCTATAATTCACCCCTCCACTTT. Its translation is CASSSPSGQTYNSPLHF.

The chain links TRBV21-1 to TRBJ2-2; the D call in the table, TRBD2, was not verified against the DNA. TRBV21-1 represents a pseudogene. This CDR3 has 13 amino acids. CDR3 sequence (DNA): TGTGCCAGCAGCAACCTAGCCACCGGGGAGCTGTTTTTT. Translated: CASSNLATGELFF.

The chain uses TRBV6-5 and TRBJ2-1, with 7 bases that match TRBD2. With V trimmed by 2 bases and J by 3 bases, 7 bases remained unmatched. CDR1 is MNHEY, CDR2 SVGAGI, per germline. This CDR3 contains 16 residues. The CDR3 loop reads CASSYGGGIIYNEQFF. As DNA, the CDR3 is TGTGCCAGCAGTTACGGCGGGGGAATAATCTACAATGAGCAGTTCTTC.

The genes are TRBV29-1 and TRBJ1-1; 7 bases are a match to TRBD1. This CDR3 has 12 residues. Germline V gene sequence: CDR1 SQVTM, CDR2 ANQGSEA. The trim removed 7 bases at V and 3 bases at J, leaving 5 bases unmatched. The CDR3 here is CSGEGQYTEAFF. CDR3 DNA: TGCAGCGGTGAGGGACAGTACACTGAAGCTTTCTTT.

The chain combines TRBV30 with TRBJ2-2, with no clear D. V shed 0 bases and J shed 2 bases, with 7 bases lying between them. Per the germline V gene, CDR1 is GTSNPN and CDR2 is SVGIG (reference sequence). The CDR3 covers 14 residues. The CDR3 sequence: CAWSVVINTGELFF. The CDR3 bases are TGTGCCTGGAGTGTAGTCATTAACACCGGGGAGCTGTTTTTT.

The J gene is TRBJ1-2, the V gene TRBV7-9; D uncertain. CDR3 size: 14 residues. Germline V lookup: CDR1 SEHNR, CDR2 FQNEAQ (reference sequence). V was clipped by 5 bases and J by 8 bases, with 18 bases between them. The CDR3 loop reads CASSQDTQLGGYTF. The CDR3 DNA is TGTGCCAGCAGCCAAGACACTCAACTAGGAGGCTACACCTTC.

The chain links TRBV5-1 to TRBJ1-1; D is undetermined. There are 14 residues in the CDR3. Trimming removed 0 bases at V and 0 bases at J, with 6 bases between. CDR1 is SGHRS, CDR2 YFSETQ, per germline. In nucleotides, the CDR3 is TGCGCCAGCAGCTTGGATGGGATGAACACTGAAGCTTTCTTT. Protein sequence: CASSLDGMNTEAFF. The entire variable domain, with the rest obtained from reference TRBV5-1 and TRBJ1-1, is as follows: KAGVTQTPRYLIKTRGQQVTLSCSPISGHRSVSWYQQTPGQGLQFLFEYFSETQRNKGNFPGRFSGRQFSNSRSEMNVSTLELGDSALYLCASSLDGMNTEAFFGQGTRLTVV.

The gene calls are TRBV30 and TRBJ1-2; TRBD1 matches 7 bases. CDR1 is GTSNPN, CDR2 SVGIG, per germline (reference sequence). V was clipped by 0 bases and J by 3 bases; unmatched bases: 1. The CDR3 is 13 amino acids. The chain's CDR3 is CAWSVDRDYGYTF. The CDR3, as DNA: TGTGCCTGGAGTGTCGACAGGGACTATGGCTACACCTTC.

This rearrangement joins TRBV2 to TRBJ1-5, with D uncertain. This CDR3 spans 13 amino acids. In germline, CDR1 is SNHLY, CDR2 FYNNEI. Deletions cut 1 base from V and 5 bases from J, with 6 bases between. This chain's CDR3 is CASSEDGYQPQHF. CDR3 coding DNA: TGTGCCAGCAGTGAAGACGGATATCAGCCCCAGCATTTT. The whole variable domain, remainder taken from reference TRBV2 and TRBJ1-5, is EPEVTQTPSHQVTQMGQEVILRCVPISNHLYFYWYRQILGQKVEFLVSFYNNEISEKSEIFDDQFSVERPDGSNFTLKIRSTKLEDSAMYFCASSEDGYQPQHFGDGTRLSIL.

The chain joins TRBV20-1 to TRBJ2-1; 7 bases are shared with TRBD1. Per the germline V gene, CDR1 is DFQATT and CDR2 is SNEGSKA (reference sequence). This CDR3 region has 14 residues. The V segment lost 3 bases and the J segment 10 bases; nucleotides outside the gene matches: 12. CDR3 DNA sequence: TGCAGTGCTAGTTCGGCAGGGGGTTTTGGGGAGCAGTTCTTC. Protein product: CSASSAGGFGEQFF.

The J gene is TRBJ1-2, the V gene TRBV24-1; the D gene is possibly TRBD1 (5 bases). Trimming took off 5 bases at V and 8 bases at J, with 14 bases between the two ends. The CDR3 extends over 13 amino acids. Germline assignment: CDR1 KGHDR and CDR2 SFDVKD. The CDR3 protein is CATSVADGGGYTF. CDR3 DNA: TGTGCCACCAGTGTAGCAGATGGGGGAGGCTACACCTTC.

The V gene is TRBV3-1 (or the pseudogene TRBV3-2), the J gene TRBJ1-2, with D maybe TRBD1 (5 bases). The CDR3 extends over 14 amino acids. Germline CDR1 LGHDT, CDR2 YNNKEL (reference sequence). V lost 1 base, J lost 4 bases, and 10 bases lay in between. CDR3 in amino acids: CASSQGMGTYGYTF. The CDR3 DNA sequence: TGTGCCAGCAGCCAAGGGATGGGGACCTATGGCTACACCTTC.

The chain has TRBV5-1 and TRBJ1-6, with no clear D. The germline CDR1 and CDR2 sequences are SGHRS and YFSETQ. Trimming removed 9 bases from V and 10 bases from J, with 17 bases in between. The CDR3 has 13 amino acids. CDR3 in DNA: TGCGCCACCGCACCCGAACCCAGCTCACCCCTCCACTTT. This encodes CATAPEPSSPLHF.